These 18 T cell receptor beta chains were all obtained from the same sample, sequenced in a study of T cells in tumors after PD-1 blockade. The protocol was immunoSEQ multiplex PCR, while the TCRdb copy is restricted to in-frame clones and leaves out a portion. The sample holds 60,000 to 65,000 clones, around 67% seen once. The starting material was PBMCs, obtained after anti-PD-1 treatment. The source of these receptors is a human donor with basal cell carcinoma.

The V gene is TRBV5-1, the J gene TRBJ2-1; D possibly corresponds to TRBD1 (6 bases). This CDR3 is built from 16 residues. CDR1 is SGHRS and CDR2 is YFSETQ in the germline V gene. V lost 2 bases to trimming and J lost 2 bases, with 14 bases between them. The CDR3 DNA reads TGCGCCAGCAGCTTTCTGGGGACACTTACCTACAATGAGCAGTTCTTC. Protein sequence: CASSFLGTLTYNEQFF.

V usage is TRBV2 and J usage is TRBJ2-1; D ambiguous. Trimming cost V 7 bases and J 6 bases, with 7 bases left between them. The CDR3 is made up of 11 amino acids. Germline V gene data show CDR1 as SNHLY and CDR2 as FYNNEI. CDR3 in DNA: TGTGCCAGCACCGCGATCAATGAGCAGTTCTTC. Translating gives CASTAINEQFF.

The rearrangement links TRBV3-1 (or the pseudogene TRBV3-2) to TRBJ2-3, with 14 bases matching TRBD2. V gave up 4 bases and J gave up 0 bases; unmatched junction bases: 3. The germline V gene has CDR1 LGHDT and CDR2 YNNKEL (reference sequence). The CDR3 covers 17 residues. The CDR3 reads CASSPGTSGGSTDTQYF. CDR3 nucleotides: TGTGCCAGCAGCCCTGGGACTAGCGGGGGAAGCACAGATACGCAGTATTTT.

This sequence joins TRBV6-6 and TRBJ2-4, with a possible D match to TRBD2 (6 bases). The CDR3 runs to 14 residues. Germline V gene lookup returns CDR1 MNHNY and CDR2 SVGAGI (reference sequence). The V and J ends lost 6 bases and 8 bases respectively, with 17 bases between them. The CDR3 is CASRSPREVDIQYF. The CDR3 nucleotides are TGTGCCAGCAGGAGTCCTAGGGAGGTAGACATTCAGTACTTC.

The chain carries TRBV4-2 and TRBJ1-4, with a tentative D call TRBD1 (5 bases). Germline assignment: CDR1 LGHNA and CDR2 YNFKEQ. The CDR3 is made up of 15 amino acids. V lost 2 bases to trimming and J lost 8 bases, with 15 bases between them. In DNA form, the CDR3 reads TGTGCCAGCAGCCAAAATCAGGGTATGGAAGAAAAACTGTTTTTT. It translates to CASSQNQGMEEKLFF.

The chain employs TRBV12-3 or TRBV12-4 and TRBJ1-2, with D uncertain. V was trimmed by 3 bases and J by 8 bases, leaving 10 bases between them. CDR3 length: 12 amino acids. CDR3 sequence (DNA): TGTGCCAGCAGTTTGGATTCTCGAGGCTACACCTTC. Its protein is CASSLDSRGYTF.

The gene calls are TRBV30 and TRBJ1-2; unclear D gene. The CDR3 totals 14 residues. The germline V gene has CDR1 GTSNPN and CDR2 SVGIG (reference sequence). Trimming left V 0 bases short and J 4 bases short, with 12 bases between. The CDR3 DNA is TGTGCCTGGAGTGTGAGAGGGAAGAGCTATGGCTACACCTTC. This sequence encodes CAWSVRGKSYGYTF.

The chain is built from TRBV5-4 and TRBJ1-4, with D unclear. Trimming took 0 bases from V and 7 from J, leaving 10 bases between them. The CDR3 loop spans 14 amino acids. The germline V gene has CDR1 SGHNT and CDR2 YYREEE (reference sequence). CDR3 loop: CASSLDPGSEKLFF. The DNA of the CDR3 is TGTGCCAGCAGCTTGGACCCGGGGAGTGAAAAACTGTTTTTT.

The chain combines TRBV28 with TRBJ2-2; D is possibly TRBD1 or TRBD2 (7 bases each). Germline CDR1 MDHEN, CDR2 SYDVKM. This CDR3 spans 16 amino acids. The V end was cut by 4 bases, the J end by 3 bases, with 15 bases between. The CDR3 spells CASSSSRGGYTGELFF. CDR3 nucleotides: TGTGCCAGCAGTTCGAGCAGGGGGGGGTACACCGGGGAGCTGTTTTTT.

V is TRBV6-7 and J is TRBJ2-6, with D possibly TRBD1 on 6 matching bases. TRBV6-7 is an ORF; its function is uncertain. Trimming took 0 bases from V and 4 from J, leaving 13 bases between them. This CDR3 is built from 17 residues. CDR3 amino acids: CASSYSGTPQGANVLTF. CDR3 coding DNA: TGTGCCAGCAGTTACTCCGGGACACCACAGGGGGCCAACGTCCTGACTTTC.

DNA of the CDR3: TGTGCCAGCAGTGACGAGGGGACAGATACGCAGTATTTT. This codes for CASSDEGTDTQYF. The rearrangement uses TRBV6-4 and TRBJ2-3; D is perhaps TRBD1 or TRBD2 (5 bases each). V shed 2 bases and J shed 3 bases, with 6 bases lying between them. Germline V CDR1 and CDR2: MRHNA, SNTAGT. The CDR3 is 13 residues long.

This sequence joins TRBV24-1 and TRBJ2-1; D remains unclear. The CDR3 is 13 amino acids. Germline-derived CDR1 and CDR2 are KGHDR and SFDVKD. V was pared by 4 bases and J by 5 bases, with 8 bases between. The CDR3, as DNA: TGTGCCACCAGTGAGACTTCCGACAATGAGCAGTTCTTC. This encodes CATSETSDNEQFF.

The CDR3 DNA sequence: TGCGCCAGCAGCGGACAGGGGACGGGTAGCACCTACGAGCAGTACTTC. As protein: CASSGQGTGSTYEQYF. V is TRBV5-1 and J is TRBJ2-7, with 9 bases that match TRBD1. This CDR3 region has 16 residues. The V gene end was trimmed by 4 bases and the J gene end by 2 bases; junction bases not matched to a gene: 10. The germline gives CDR1 SGHRS, CDR2 YFSETQ.

The chain uses TRBV30 and TRBJ1-2, with no clear D. V was shortened by 0 bases and J by 8 bases, with 10 bases between the two germline ends. The length of the CDR3 is 12 residues. Germline CDR1 reads GTSNPN; CDR2 reads SVGIG (reference sequence). The CDR3 nucleotides read TGTGCCTGGAGTGTAGATGTGGGGGGCTACACCTTC. Translation: CAWSVDVGGYTF.

V and J are TRBV6-6 and TRBJ2-2; D possibly uses TRBD1 or TRBD2 (5 bases each). The CDR3 covers 15 residues. From germline, CDR1 is MNHNY and CDR2 SVGAGI (reference sequence). V was cut by 2 bases and J by 2 bases, with 9 bases left in between. The CDR3 protein is CASSYGTTNTGELFF. CDR3 nucleotide sequence: TGTGCCAGCAGTTACGGGACCACCAACACCGGGGAGCTGTTTTTT.

The V call is TRBV20-1, the J call TRBJ2-1, with D possibly matching TRBD1 (5 bases). V shed 4 bases and J shed 9 bases, with 7 bases lying between them. Germline CDR1 and CDR2: DFQATT and SNEGSKA (reference sequence). There are 10 residues in the CDR3. CDR3 region: CSATRVEQFF. CDR3 nucleotide sequence: TGCAGTGCTACCAGGGTTGAGCAGTTCTTC.

The chain is built from TRBV6-6 and TRBJ1-4; the D gene is possibly TRBD1 (6 bases). V lost 7 bases and J 3 bases, leaving 9 bases between the germline ends. The CDR3 is 13 residues long. Germline-derived CDR1 and CDR2 are MNHNY and SVGAGI (reference sequence). CDR3 nucleotide sequence: TGTGCCAGCAATGCAGGGGCTAATGAAAAACTGTTTTTT. It yields the protein CASNAGANEKLFF.

This clone was observed a few times. The chain links TRBV30 to TRBJ2-2; 7 bases are a match to TRBD2. There are 15 residues in the CDR3. Germline V gene data show CDR1 as GTSNPN and CDR2 as SVGIG (reference sequence). J gave up 2 bases and V 4 bases, and 7 bases lay outside the gene matches. CDR3 nucleotides: TGTGCCTGGAATCCCAGCGGGGACAACACCGGGGAGCTGTTTTTT. The encoded protein is CAWNPSGDNTGELFF.